The entry that follows covers one T cell receptor (beta chain) sequence. The data are from a study of blood T cell repertoires in COVID-19. Clones were sequenced by immunoSEQ multiplex PCR, and TCRdb holds only the in-frame ones, with some missing. The profile shows about 69,000 clones, approximately 79% of them singletons. Specimen: peripheral blood. This clonotype was obtained from a human donor in a cohort sampled during active COVID-19.

The CDR3 nucleotides read TGTGCCAGCTCATGTACCGCGGGACAGGGGATCAATGAGCAGTTCTTC. Encoded protein: CASSCTAGQGINEQFF. The chain joins TRBV18 to TRBJ2-1; TRBD1 matches at 10 bases. V lost 5 bases, J lost 6 bases, and 10 bases stayed unmatched. Germline V gives CDR1 KGHSH, CDR2 LQKENI. The CDR3 extends over 16 amino acids.